This entry features one T cell receptor beta chain sequence. Sequencing was performed with immunoSEQ multiplex PCR; in TCRdb, only in-frame clones are kept and a portion is missing. The data show 2 million to 2.5 million clones, just under 95% seen once. The data stem from a study of shared clonotypes between healthy human individuals. Study in general: CD4 naive cells filled three plates per donor, CD4 memory three, CD8 naive two and CD8 memory one.

Positively selected for CCR7, the CD45RO-negative cells used as naive CD8 cells excluded terminally differentiated effector memory CD45RA+ cells. HIV-negative, healthy adults without recent acute infections or vaccinations were the donors. V lost 0 bases to trimming and J lost 3 bases, with 9 bases between them. Germline lookup yields CDR1 MNHEY and CDR2 SVGAGI. The CDR3 runs 14 residues. This receptor was obtained from a man aged 18 to 29 in good health. J is TRBJ2-7 and V is TRBV6-5, with D possibly being TRBD2 (6 bases). The sample consisted of naive CD8+ T cells sorted from blood. In DNA, the CDR3 is TGTGCCAGCAGTTACTCGAGGAGGGGCTACGAGCAGTACTTC. The encoded protein is CASSYSRRGYEQYF.